A selection of T cell receptor beta chains follows, all from one sample in a study of CD8+ T cells in alopecia areata. Data came from immunoSEQ multiplex PCR; TCRdb stores just in-frame clones and leaves some out. In the table there are roughly 100,000 clones, more than 75% of which are singletons. Sequences were derived from CD8+ T cells sorted from blood, sampled at week 34, from a patient treated with tofacitinib. The origin of the receptors is a human donor with alopecia areata. Both conserved end residues are part of each CDR3. The D gene is left open where the match is weak. Size is stated for part of the rows, as once, few or many counts, or as a class when the clone is expanded.

v_gene,d_gene,j_gene,abundance,CDR3nt,CDR3aa
TRBV19,TRBD2,TRBJ2-1,NA,TGTGCCAGTAGTATGGGGGGGGATTACAATGAGCAGTTCTTC,CASSMGGDYNEQFF
TRBV27,NA,TRBJ2-7,NA,TGTGCCAGCAGCCCAAACCGGACTCCCCGGGGAGACGAGCAGTACTTC,CASSPNRTPRGDEQYF
TRBV5-1,NA,TRBJ2-4,NA,TGCGCCAGCGGGCCTCGGGAAGGTTTAAACATTCAGTACTTC,CASGPREGLNIQYF
TRBV19,NA,TRBJ2-7,NA,TGTGCCAGTAGTATCGGCCAGGACTCCTACGAGCAGTACTTC,CASSIGQDSYEQYF
TRBV9,TRBD2,TRBJ2-3,NA,TGTGCCAGCAGCGGTCGAGAAGCGGGGGCTAGCACAGATACGCAGTATTTT,CASSGREAGASTDTQYF
TRBV29-1,NA,TRBJ2-3,few,TGCAGCGTGAGGGGCGGGAGCACAGATACGCAGTATTTT,CSVRGGSTDTQYF
TRBV27,NA,TRBJ2-7,once,TGTGCCAGCAGTTTAGCCGGGAACACCTACGAGCAGTACTTC,CASSLAGNTYEQYF
TRBV15,NA,TRBJ2-1,NA,TGTGCCACCAGCAGTGCGAATGAGCAGTTCTTC,CATSSANEQFF
TRBV7-2,TRBD2,TRBJ2-1,NA,TGTGCCAGCAGCCCCCTAGCGGGAGTCCCCAATGAGCAGTTCTTC,CASSPLAGVPNEQFF
TRBV14,TRBD2,TRBJ2-7,NA,TGTGCCAGCAGCCAAGACACTAGCGGGGGTTACGAGCAGTACTTC,CASSQDTSGGYEQYF
TRBV7-9,NA,TRBJ1-1,NA,TGTGCCAGCAGCTTAGGGTCCGGGTCTAAAGCTTTCTTT,CASSLGSGSKAFF
TRBV6-5,NA,TRBJ2-1,NA,TGTGCCAGTTGCCCGAGCGGGCTCTCCTACAATGAGCAGTTCTTC,CASCPSGLSYNEQFF
TRBV6-1,NA,TRBJ1-5,NA,TGTGCCAGCACTCCTAATTCTCGGTACAATCAGCCCCAGCATTTT,CASTPNSRYNQPQHF
TRBV27,TRBD1,TRBJ1-2,NA,TGTGCCAGCAGTTCGGGACAGGGGTATGGCTACACCTTC,CASSSGQGYGYTF
TRBV6-5,NA,TRBJ1-1,NA,TGTGCCAGCAGTTACTCTTTCGGACAGTTTGAAGCTTTCTTT,CASSYSFGQFEAFF
TRBV4-1,TRBD1,TRBJ2-7,few,TGCGCCAGCAGCCAAGGTCCAGACAGGGCCACCTACGAGCAGTACTTC,CASSQGPDRATYEQYF
TRBV6-1,NA,TRBJ2-4,NA,TGTGCCAGCAGTGAAGCCCGGACGTACTTC,CASSEARTYF
TRBV28,NA,TRBJ2-7,NA,TGTGCCACCGAACCGCCTGCGGGCCCACCCCTAGTTTTCTACGAGCAGTACTTC,CATEPPAGPPLVFYEQYF
TRBV7-4,NA,TRBJ2-1,NA,TGTGCCAGCAGCTACGGGGGTGGGCCCAATGAGCAGTTCTTC,CASSYGGGPNEQFF
TRBV6-5,NA,TRBJ2-3,NA,TGTGCCAGCAGTTTAGGACTGGGTAGCACAGATACGCAGTATTTT,CASSLGLGSTDTQYF
TRBV29-1,NA,TRBJ1-2,NA,TGCAGCGCCTTAGAGGGTGCGGGAGGCTACACCTTC,CSALEGAGGYTF
TRBV6-5,NA,TRBJ2-3,NA,TGTGCCAGCAGTTTTGGAGGGAGAAGCACAGATACGCAGTATTTT,CASSFGGRSTDTQYF
TRBV19,NA,TRBJ1-1,once,TGTGCCAGTAGCCCCGTAGGCACTGAAGCTTTCTTT,CASSPVGTEAFF
TRBV27,NA,TRBJ2-7,NA,TGTGCCAGCAGTTTCGGGACACGCACATCCGAGCAGTACTTC,CASSFGTRTSEQYF
TRBV29-1,TRBD2,TRBJ2-1,NA,TGCAGCGTTTTGGGACTAGCGGGAAGTGGGTCCTACAATGAGCAGTTCTTC,CSVLGLAGSGSYNEQFF
TRBV7-9,NA,TRBJ2-4,NA,TGTGCCAGCAGCTTAGGAGGGGGGGAAGCCAAAAACATTCAGTACTTC,CASSLGGGEAKNIQYF
TRBV4-1,NA,TRBJ2-5,NA,TGCGCCAGCAGCCAAGATCGGGTAGATCAAGAGACCCAGTACTTC,CASSQDRVDQETQYF
TRBV4-1,NA,TRBJ1-1,NA,TGCGCCAGCAGTTCTGGGGGAGACACTGAAGCTTTCTTT,CASSSGGDTEAFF
TRBV19,TRBD1,TRBJ2-7,NA,TGTGCCAGTAGTATACGAGACAGGGAGTACGAGCAGTACTTC,CASSIRDREYEQYF
TRBV9,NA,TRBJ1-4,NA,TGTGCCAGCAGCGCCGCAGGGTCAACTAATGAAAAACTGTTTTTT,CASSAAGSTNEKLFF
TRBV6-1,NA,TRBJ2-2,NA,TGTGCCAGCAGTGAACTTCATAACGGGGAGCTGTTTTTT,CASSELHNGELFF
TRBV6-5,NA,TRBJ2-7,NA,TGTGCCAGCAGTTACTCTGCAGGGCTGGCCGAGCAGTACTTC,CASSYSAGLAEQYF
TRBV5-6,TRBD2,TRBJ2-7,NA,TGTGCCAGCAGCTTGGATGCTAGCGGGGGTTACGAGCAGTACTTC,CASSLDASGGYEQYF
TRBV11-2,TRBD2,TRBJ2-1,NA,TGTGCCAGCAGCGACTACGCCGGGACTAGCGGGGACAATGAGCAGTTCTTC,CASSDYAGTSGDNEQFF
TRBV30,NA,TRBJ2-2,NA,TGTGCCTGGAGTGCGGGGAACACCGGGGAGCTGTTTTTT,CAWSAGNTGELFF
TRBV30,NA,TRBJ2-1,NA,TGTGCCTGGAGCCCGCGATTCGGGGAGCAGTTCTTC,CAWSPRFGEQFF
TRBV25-1,NA,TRBJ1-1,NA,TGTGCCAGCAGTGAATGGGCAGGGGAGACGAACACTGAAGCTTTCTTT,CASSEWAGETNTEAFF
TRBV5-6,TRBD2,TRBJ2-1,NA,TGTGCCAGCAGCTTGTGGATCTTGGGAGGGCCCTACAATGAGCAGTTCTTC,CASSLWILGGPYNEQFF
TRBV18,NA,TRBJ2-7,NA,TGTGCCAGCTCACCGGCGGAATTCTCCTACGAGCAGTACTTC,CASSPAEFSYEQYF
TRBV2,TRBD1,TRBJ2-7,NA,TGTGCCAGCCACGGTCGGGACAGCGTCCCCTCCTACGAGCAGTACTTC,CASHGRDSVPSYEQYF
TRBV4-1,TRBD2,TRBJ2-7,NA,TGCGCCAGCAGCCAAGGCGGGGGTGGCTCCTACGAGCAGTACTTC,CASSQGGGGSYEQYF
TRBV6-5,NA,TRBJ1-2,NA,TGTGCCAGCAGTGAAGGAGGGAACTATGGCTACACCTTC,CASSEGGNYGYTF
TRBV29-1,NA,TRBJ2-3,NA,TGCAGCGTTTTCCTTCAGAGCCCTAGCACAGATACGCAGTATTTT,CSVFLQSPSTDTQYF
TRBV6-6,NA,TRBJ2-4,NA,TGTGCCAGCAGACAAGGGGTTTTAGCCAAAAACATTCAGTACTTC,CASRQGVLAKNIQYF
TRBV4-1,NA,TRBJ2-1,NA,TGCGCCAGCAGCCGAATCGATATGGATGAGCAGTTCTTC,CASSRIDMDEQFF
TRBV4-1,TRBD1,TRBJ2-1,NA,TGCGCCAGCAGCCAAGATTGGGGACAGTCCAATGAGCAGTTCTTC,CASSQDWGQSNEQFF
TRBV2,TRBD1,TRBJ2-4,NA,TGTGCCAGCATCTCGGACAGGGACATTCAGTACTTC,CASISDRDIQYF
TRBV19,NA,TRBJ2-7,NA,TGTGCCAGTAGTATAGACAGTTCCTACGAGCAGTACTTC,CASSIDSSYEQYF
TRBV18,TRBD2,TRBJ2-3,NA,TGTGCCAGCTCACCAGGCGGACTAGCGGGGTTCACAGATACGCAGTATTTT,CASSPGGLAGFTDTQYF